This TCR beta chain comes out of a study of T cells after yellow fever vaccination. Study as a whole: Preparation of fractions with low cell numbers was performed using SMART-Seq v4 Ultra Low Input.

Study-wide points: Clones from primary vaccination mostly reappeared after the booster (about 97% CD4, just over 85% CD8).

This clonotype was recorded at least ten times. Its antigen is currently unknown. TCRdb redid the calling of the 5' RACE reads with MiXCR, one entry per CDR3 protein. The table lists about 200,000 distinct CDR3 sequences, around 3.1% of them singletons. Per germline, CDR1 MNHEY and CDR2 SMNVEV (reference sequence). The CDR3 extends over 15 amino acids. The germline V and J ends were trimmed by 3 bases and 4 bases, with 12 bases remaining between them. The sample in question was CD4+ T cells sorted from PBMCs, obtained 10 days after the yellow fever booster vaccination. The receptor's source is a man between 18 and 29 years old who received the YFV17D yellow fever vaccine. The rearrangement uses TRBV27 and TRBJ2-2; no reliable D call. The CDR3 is CASSFQRQLTGELFF. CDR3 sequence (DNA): TGTGCCAGCAGTTTTCAGCGACAACTCACCGGGGAGCTGTTTTTT.